This TCR beta chain originates from a study of T cells expressing NK-cell markers. Study conclusions and caveats: In several donors, dominant NKG2C+ clonotypes were roughly 1.0-7.0% of CD8+ T cells.

About this clonotype: Antigen specificity is unknown.

Reanalyzing the 5' RACE reads, TCRdb keeps one entry per CDR3 protein, without DNA. The sample data list 300,000 to 500,000 distinct CDR3 sequences. The sequence was collected from a woman in her 50s in good health. Sequencing input: blood T cells: a sorted CD56 or NKG2C T cell subset, CD4+ or CD8+ T cells, or bulk PBMC T cells (not recorded which).

CDR3 amino acids: CASSWRGSNQPQHF. This chain connects TRBV5-6 to TRBJ1-5; the TCRdb D gene call, TRBD1, has no DNA to confirm it. Germline lookup yields CDR1 SGHDT and CDR2 YYEEEE. The CDR3 is 14 residues long. The full variable domain, its missing parts supplied by reference TRBV5-6 and TRBJ1-5, is DAGVTQSPTHLIKTRGQQVTLRCSPKSGHDTVSWYQQALGQGPQFIFQYYEEEERQRGNFPDRFSGHQFPNYSSELNVNALLLGDSALYLCASSWRGSNQPQHFGDGTRLSIL.